These 10 T cell receptor beta chains share one sample of origin, sequenced in a study of cytomegalovirus exposure and HLA in healthy donors. Researchers ran the PCR with 60 Vbeta and 13 Jbeta primers. The assay was immunoSEQ multiplex PCR, and TCRdb's table has in-frame clones only and misses some. The sample includes around 200,000 clones, roughly four fifths seen only once; the top ten take approximately 2.5%. The sequenced sample consisted of PBMCs. Receptors were obtained from a woman in her 40s in good health and CMV-seronegative.

The chain combines TRBV30 with TRBJ1-1; the D gene is possibly TRBD1 (5 bases). The germline V gene encodes CDR1 GTSNPN and CDR2 SVGIG (reference sequence). This CDR3 region has 14 residues. Trimming removed 7 bases from V and 3 bases from J, with 18 bases in between. As DNA, the CDR3 is TGTGCCTCCTCCCCCGAGCCAGGGTACACTGAAGCTTTCTTT. Translated: CASSPEPGYTEAFF.

This chain uses TRBV5-1 with TRBJ2-1; 9 bases align to TRBD1. Germline CDR1 and CDR2: SGHRS and YFSETQ. Trimming at V came to 2 bases and at J to 7 bases, leaving 13 bases not matched to a gene. The CDR3 is 17 residues long. CDR3 protein: CASSFGLIGTGKNEQFF. CDR3 coding DNA: TGCGCCAGCAGCTTTGGTCTTATCGGGACAGGGAAAAATGAGCAGTTCTTC.

This clone came up a few times. V is TRBV2 and J is TRBJ2-3; 10 bases align to TRBD2. V trimming: 7 bases; J trimming: 5 bases; junction bases outside the gene matches: 9. The V gene's germline CDR1 is SNHLY and CDR2 FYNNEI. There are 15 residues in the CDR3. The CDR3, as DNA: TGTGCCAGCACGTCTAGCGGGAGCAGGATAGATACGCAGTATTTT. It yields the protein CASTSSGSRIDTQYF.

This chain connects TRBV15 to TRBJ2-1; no firm D call. Trimming left V 0 bases short and J 2 bases short, with 14 bases between. CDR1 is LNHNV and CDR2 is YYDKDF in the germline V gene (reference sequence). The CDR3 covers 17 residues. CDR3 amino acids: CATSRDPLAATYNEQFF. The CDR3 DNA follows: TGTGCCACCAGCAGAGATCCCCTGGCGGCCACCTACAATGAGCAGTTCTTC.

CDR3 protein: CAAGVQGINEQFF. Written as DNA, the CDR3 is TGTGCCGCAGGGGTCCAAGGGATCAATGAGCAGTTCTTC. The V and J genes are TRBV27 and TRBJ2-1; TRBD1 is a possible D gene (6 bases). CDR3 length: 13 residues. Germline V lookup: CDR1 MNHEY, CDR2 SMNVEV (reference sequence). V lost 11 bases to trimming and J lost 6 bases, with 17 bases between them.

J is TRBJ2-2 and V is TRBV28; a possible D gene is TRBD1 (6 bases). V lost 6 bases to trimming and J lost 6 bases, with 8 bases between them. CDR1 and CDR2 (germline): MDHEN, SYDVKM. This CDR3 has 12 residues. CDR3 nucleotides: TGTGCCAGCAGACAGGGAGCCGGGGAGCTGTTTTTT. Amino acid sequence: CASRQGAGELFF.

This clone came up a few times. The chain employs TRBV29-1 and TRBJ1-2; a possible D gene is TRBD1 (6 bases). The CDR3 spans 15 residues. V lost 4 bases, J lost 7 bases, and 22 bases lay in between. Germline lookup yields CDR1 SQVTM and CDR2 ANQGSEA. CDR3 amino acids: CSVGHQGSRAGGYTF. For the CDR3, the DNA is TGCAGCGTTGGTCATCAGGGGTCCAGGGCAGGTGGCTACACCTTC.

The chain has TRBV27 and TRBJ2-7, with D maybe TRBD2 (5 bases). This CDR3 has 13 residues. Germline lookup yields CDR1 MNHEY and CDR2 SMNVEV (reference sequence). V was pared by 2 bases and J by 7 bases, with 12 bases between. CDR3 amino acids: CASSLGVGVEQYF. The CDR3 nucleotides are TGTGCCAGCAGTTTAGGGGTCGGGGTTGAGCAGTACTTC.

The V gene is TRBV5-4, the J gene TRBJ1-1; perhaps TRBD1 as D (6 bases). V shed 4 bases and J shed 5 bases, with 12 bases lying between them. The CDR3 has 13 residues. Germline V gene sequence: CDR1 SGHNT, CDR2 YYREEE (reference sequence). CDR3 sequence (DNA): TGTGCCAGCAGCCTGTTAGGGGGTACTGAAGCTTTCTTT. Protein sequence: CASSLLGGTEAFF.

The chain joins TRBV7-9 to TRBJ2-7; TRBD1 is a possible D gene (6 bases). The CDR3 is 13 residues long. V lost 5 bases to trimming and J lost 6 bases, with 14 bases between them. The V gene's germline CDR1 is SEHNR and CDR2 FQNEAQ (reference sequence). The CDR3 here is CASSTPWTVEQYF. The CDR3 DNA sequence: TGTGCCAGCAGCACCCCTTGGACAGTCGAGCAGTACTTC.